The sequence of this T cell receptor beta chain was determined in a study of blood T cell repertoires in COVID-19. V lost 4 bases, J lost 7 bases, and 5 bases stayed unmatched. Germline V gene sequence: CDR1 MNHEY, CDR2 SVGAGI. The CDR3 length is 14 residues. Produced via immunoSEQ multiplex PCR; TCRdb's table is partial and in-frame only. The sample includes about 120,000 clones, around nine tenths of them seen just once. This TCR was sampled from a woman between 50 and 59 years old with acute or convalescent COVID-19. Input material: peripheral blood. V gene TRBV6-5 combines with J gene TRBJ2-1; 9 positions match TRBD1. The DNA for the CDR3 is TGTGCCAGCAGTTCTGGGGACAGGGCAAATGAGCAGTTCTTC. Protein product: CASSSGDRANEQFF.